One and the same sample provided the 28 T cell receptor beta chains below, sequenced in a study of blood T cell repertoires in COVID-19. Here immunoSEQ multiplex PCR was the method, and the copy in TCRdb shows in-frame clones only, minus some. Seen here are hundreds of thousands of clones, 80% to 90% observed once, and the top ten hold roughly 1.1%. The sequencing sample was made of PBMCs or T cells enriched from blood (not recorded which). The receptors come from a man aged 25-45 years who had recovered from COVID-19.

The chain is built from TRBV19 and TRBJ1-2; 7 bases agree with TRBD1. The CDR3 covers 16 residues. The junction had 10 bases not matched to a gene; V was cut back by 3 bases and J by 3 bases. Germline CDR1 and CDR2: LNHDA and SQIVND (reference sequence). For the CDR3, the DNA is TGTGCCAGTAGTATCCACACAGGGGCCTCTTACTATGGCTACACCTTC. It codes for CASSIHTGASYYGYTF.

This clone was observed once. This rearrangement joins TRBV7-8 to TRBJ2-7; D might be TRBD2 (5 bases). Trimming shortened V by 5 bases and J by 6 bases, and 17 bases separated the two germline ends. The CDR3 runs to 14 residues. Germline values: CDR1 SGHVS, CDR2 FQNEAQ. The CDR3 spells CASSTYRGFGEQYF. The DNA for the CDR3 is TGTGCCAGCAGCACGTATCGGGGATTCGGCGAGCAGTACTTC.

The V and J genes are TRBV6-5 and TRBJ1-1, with D perhaps matching TRBD1 (5 bases). The V gene lost 2 bases and the J gene lost 5 bases, with 15 bases spanning the gap. Germline assignment: CDR1 MNHEY and CDR2 SVGAGI. CDR3 length equals 15 residues. The CDR3 reads CASSYTAEGRTEAFF. Written as DNA, the CDR3 is TGTGCCAGCAGTTACACGGCGGAGGGGAGGACTGAAGCTTTCTTT.

V usage is TRBV5-4 and J usage is TRBJ1-1; 8 nucleotides line up with TRBD1. The CDR3 is 14 residues long. The junction had 8 bases not matched to a gene; V was cut back by 4 bases and J by 6 bases. Germline CDR1 is SGHNT and CDR2 is YYREEE (reference sequence). CDR3 loop: CASSKATGGAEAFF. DNA of the CDR3: TGTGCCAGCAGCAAAGCTACAGGGGGTGCTGAAGCTTTCTTT.

This chain uses TRBV19 with TRBJ2-1; 8 bases fit TRBD2. The germline V gene has CDR1 LNHDA and CDR2 SQIVND (reference sequence). The junction had 6 bases not matched to a gene; V was cut back by 4 bases and J by 7 bases. The CDR3 totals 14 residues. This chain's CDR3 is CASSKTSVPNEQFF. The CDR3, as DNA: TGTGCCAGTAGTAAGACTAGCGTCCCGAATGAGCAGTTCTTC. Together with reference TRBV19 and TRBJ2-1, the CDR3 gives the full variable domain: DGGITQSPKYLFRKEGQNVTLSCEQNLNHDAMYWYRQDPGQGLRLIYYSQIVNDFQKGDIAEGYSVSREKKESFPLTVTSAQKNPTAFYLCASSKTSVPNEQFFGPGTRLTVL.

As to this clone: Possible read error: a much larger clone is one base away. J is TRBJ2-7 and V is TRBV7-2, with 7 bases matching TRBD1. In germline, CDR1 is SGHTA, CDR2 FQGNSA. Trimming removed 5 bases from V and 4 bases from J; junction bases left unmatched: 2. The CDR3 totals 12 residues. The CDR3 reads CASSMTGYEQYF. The CDR3 nucleotides are TGTGCCAGCAGCATGACAGGGTACGAGCAGTACTTC.

This rearrangement joins TRBV21-1 to TRBJ2-1; TRBD2 is the table's D call, not checked against the DNA. TRBV21-1 is shown as a pseudogene. There are 19 residues in the CDR3. The CDR3 sequence: CASSIAGTSGFLGYNEQFF. In DNA form, the CDR3 reads TGTGCCAGCAGCATCGCCGGGACTAGCGGGTTCCTGGGCTACAATGAGCAGTTCTTC.

V is TRBV5-1 and J is TRBJ1-6; no reliable D call. V lost 0 bases to trimming and J lost 7 bases, with 8 bases between them. CDR3 size: 14 residues. The germline V gene has CDR1 SGHRS and CDR2 YFSETQ. DNA of the CDR3: TGCGCCAGCAGCTTGGTTCAGGAAAATTCACCCCTCCACTTT. Amino acid sequence: CASSLVQENSPLHF. The complete variable domain, with remaining parts taken from reference TRBV5-1 and TRBJ1-6, reads KAGVTQTPRYLIKTRGQQVTLSCSPISGHRSVSWYQQTPGQGLQFLFEYFSETQRNKGNFPGRFSGRQFSNSRSEMNVSTLELGDSALYLCASSLVQENSPLHFGNGTRLTVT.

The V call is TRBV7-3, the J call TRBJ2-3, with D perhaps TRBD2 (7 bases). Trimming took 5 bases from V and 0 from J, leaving 15 bases between them. The CDR3 length is 16 residues. Germline assignment: CDR1 SGHTA and CDR2 FQGTGA. The CDR3 sequence is CASSPGGGVSTDTQYF. CDR3 bases: TGTGCCAGCAGCCCGGGGGGCGGTGTGAGCACAGATACGCAGTATTTT.

The rearrangement joins TRBV24-1 to TRBJ2-2, with D perhaps TRBD1 (6 bases). Germline CDR1 is KGHDR and CDR2 is SFDVKD. The CDR3 is made up of 15 amino acids. The V end was cut by 3 bases, the J end by 6 bases, with 13 bases between. CDR3 DNA sequence: TGTGCCACCAGTGATCAGAAACAGGGTCCCGGGGAGCTGTTTTTT. Amino acids: CATSDQKQGPGELFF.

The rearrangement joins TRBV7-6 to TRBJ2-7; D is undetermined. The germline gives CDR1 SGHVS, CDR2 FNYEAQ. Trimming stripped 1 base from V and 7 bases from J, with 14 bases between. This CDR3 spans 14 amino acids. As DNA, the CDR3 is TGTGCCAGCAGCTTAGTGGGCAGTAGACGGGAGCAGTACTTC. Translation gives CASSLVGSRREQYF.

The V and J genes are TRBV10-2 and TRBJ1-5; TRBD1 aligns across 7 bases. The length of the CDR3 is 13 residues. Germline loops: CDR1 WSHSY, CDR2 SAAADI. V shed 6 bases, J shed 6 bases, and the junction held 5 bases outside the gene matches. For the CDR3, the DNA is TGCGCCAGCAGCTCAGACAGGGTTCAGCCCCAGCATTTT. Amino acids: CASSSDRVQPQHF.

V and J are TRBV9 and TRBJ2-5, with 9 bases matching TRBD1. The length of the CDR3 is 15 residues. Looked up from germline, CDR1 is SGDLS and CDR2 is YYNGEE. V shed 3 bases, J shed 5 bases, and the junction held 8 bases outside the gene matches. CDR3 DNA: TGTGCCAGCAGCGCTGATGACAGGGGGGCGGAGACCCAGTACTTC. This codes for CASSADDRGAETQYF.

The gene calls are TRBV30 and TRBJ1-5, with 7 bases that match TRBD1. Germline CDR1 is GTSNPN and CDR2 is SVGIG (reference sequence). V dropped 2 bases and J dropped 4; count of bases not matched to a gene: 5. This CDR3 region has 14 residues. The CDR3 sequence is CAWSSQGVNQPQHF. The CDR3 DNA is TGTGCCTGGAGTAGTCAGGGGGTTAATCAGCCCCAGCATTTT.

In this sample, this clone turned up once. The J gene is TRBJ2-7, the V gene TRBV6-6, with 7 bases aligning to TRBD2. The V gene's germline CDR1 is MNHNY and CDR2 SVGAGI (reference sequence). V was clipped by 6 bases and J by 0 bases; unmatched bases: 11. This CDR3 is 16 amino acids long. In nucleotides, the CDR3 is TGTGCCAGCAGCCCCATCGGGACGGGGGGCTCCTACGAGCAGTACTTC. Translated, it gives CASSPIGTGGSYEQYF.

This clone was observed a handful of times. V is TRBV27 and J is TRBJ1-6; no reliable D call. The CDR3 totals 14 residues. Trimming cost V 3 bases and J 7 bases, with 10 bases left between them. Germline loops: CDR1 MNHEY, CDR2 SMNVEV (reference sequence). CDR3 protein: CASSFELENSPLHF. The DNA for the CDR3 is TGTGCCAGCAGTTTTGAGTTAGAGAATTCACCCCTCCACTTT.

The chain carries TRBV29-1 and TRBJ2-1, with 7 bases fitting TRBD2. Germline-derived CDR1 and CDR2 are SQVTM and ANQGSEA. J gave up 7 bases and V 7 bases, and 16 bases lay outside the gene matches. This CDR3 comprises 15 residues. The CDR3 protein is CSATTTGGAANEQFF. The DNA for the CDR3 is TGCAGCGCAACTACGACGGGAGGCGCTGCTAATGAGCAGTTCTTC.

The sample holds one count of this clone. This rearrangement joins TRBV3-1 (or the pseudogene TRBV3-2) to TRBJ1-4; D not resolved. The CDR3 totals 15 residues. Germline values: CDR1 LGHDT, CDR2 YNNKEL (reference sequence). V was clipped by 3 bases and J by 8 bases, with 16 bases between them. The CDR3 loop reads CASSHGNELNEKLFF. In DNA form, the CDR3 reads TGTGCCAGCAGCCATGGTAATGAGTTAAACGAAAAACTGTTTTTT.

The chain joins TRBV5-1 to TRBJ2-1, with a tentative D call TRBD2 (6 bases). CDR1 and CDR2 (germline): SGHRS, YFSETQ. The V and J ends lost 4 bases and 9 bases respectively, with 26 bases between them. The CDR3 spans 17 residues. For the CDR3, the DNA is TGCGCCAGCAGCCTATACCGACTAGACAAAACTGGGGGTGAGCAGTTCTTC. This codes for CASSLYRLDKTGGEQFF.

V gene TRBV5-4 combines with J gene TRBJ1-5; D gene unclear. This CDR3 has 14 amino acids. The germline V gene has CDR1 SGHNT and CDR2 YYREEE (reference sequence). V shed 5 bases and J shed 4 bases, with 13 bases lying between them. The DNA of the CDR3 is TGTGCCAGCAGTACTCTCGGGTCGAATCAGCCCCAGCATTTT. This sequence encodes CASSTLGSNQPQHF.

The chain joins TRBV3-1 (or the pseudogene TRBV3-2) to TRBJ2-1, with 7 nucleotides matching TRBD2. Losses at the gene ends were 6 bases for V and 7 bases for J; bases not matched to a gene: 9. Germline V gene data show CDR1 as LGHDT and CDR2 as YNNKEL (reference sequence). The CDR3 consists of 14 residues. CDR3 bases: TGTGCCAGCAGACCCACGGGAGGTGGAAATGAGCAGTTCTTC. Translation: CASRPTGGGNEQFF.

The rearrangement uses TRBV28 and TRBJ1-2; D call uncertain. The germline V and J ends were trimmed by 3 bases and 8 bases, with 19 bases remaining between them. Germline CDR1 and CDR2: MDHEN and SYDVKM. The CDR3 spans 15 residues. CDR3 sequence (DNA): TGTGCCAGCAGTTTGGGGTCAATTGAGGCGGGGGGCTACACCTTC. Residues: CASSLGSIEAGGYTF.

In regard to this clone: Other DNA sequences in the same sample also yield this CDR3. The V and J genes are TRBV9 and TRBJ2-5; possibly TRBD2 for D (5 bases). The CDR3 length is 16 residues. V was trimmed by 0 bases and J by 2 bases, leaving 14 bases between them. CDR1 and CDR2 (germline): SGDLS, YYNGEE. The CDR3 nucleotides are TGTGCCAGCAGCGTAGGAGGGCTAGCAGGTCAAGAGACCCAGTACTTC. Amino acid sequence: CASSVGGLAGQETQYF.

The V and J genes are TRBV7-2 and TRBJ2-7; D possibly corresponds to TRBD2 (5 bases). The ends were cut back, 5 bases at V and 0 bases at J, with 14 bases in the middle. CDR3 length: 15 residues. The germline V gene encodes CDR1 SGHTA and CDR2 FQGNSA. The CDR3 reads CASSPRASSSYEQYF. CDR3 bases: TGTGCCAGCAGCCCCCGAGCTAGCAGCTCCTACGAGCAGTACTTC. Full variable domain (rest looked up from reference TRBV7-2 and TRBJ2-7): GAGVSQSPSNKVTEKGKDVELRCDPISGHTALYWYRQSLGQGLEFLIYFQGNSAPDKSGLPSDRFSAERTGGSVSTLTIQRTQQEDSAVYLCASSPRASSSYEQYFGPGTRLTVT.

As regards this clone: The sample carries other DNA sequences with the same CDR3. The rearrangement uses TRBV6-2 or TRBV6-3 and TRBJ2-7; 12 nucleotides align to TRBD1. This CDR3 contains 15 residues. Germline CDR1 and CDR2: MNHEY and SVGEGT. Trimming took 2 bases from V and 4 from J; bases not matched to a gene: 3. In DNA form, the CDR3 reads TGTGCCAGCAGTTACGCGGGACAGGGGGCTTACGAGCAGTACTTC. Translated: CASSYAGQGAYEQYF.

The chain carries TRBV5-1 and TRBJ2-2; 14 nucleotides align to TRBD2. V trimming: 9 bases; J trimming: 7 bases; junction bases outside the gene matches: 5. Germline V CDR1 and CDR2: SGHRS, YFSETQ. This CDR3 contains 14 residues. CDR3 DNA sequence: TGCGCCACCGGGACTAGCGGGAGCGGCGGGGAGCTGTTTTTT. It yields the protein CATGTSGSGGELFF.

The rearrangement uses TRBV5-5 and TRBJ1-5; 7 positions agree with TRBD1. Per germline, CDR1 SGHKS and CDR2 YYEKEE (reference sequence). V was pared by 3 bases and J by 4 bases, with 4 bases of the junction left unmatched. This CDR3 region has 14 residues. The CDR3 protein is CASSSGTENQPQHF. CDR3 bases: TGTGCCAGCAGCTCAGGGACAGAAAATCAGCCCCAGCATTTT.

The gene calls are TRBV6-5 and TRBJ2-3; TRBD1 matches at 7 bases. Germline V CDR1 and CDR2: MNHEY, SVGAGI. J was trimmed by 1 base and V by 8 bases; bases with no gene match: 6. The CDR3 is made up of 14 amino acids. The CDR3: CASADGTGTDTQYF. In DNA form, the CDR3 reads TGTGCCAGCGCCGACGGGACAGGCACAGATACGCAGTATTTT.